The present TCR beta chain was sequenced within a study of T cell responses to AZD1222 COVID-19 vaccine. Overall study: Second doses at about 4 or about 12 weeks were pooled. Points from the study as a whole: Repertoire sampling occurred only after the peak T cell response. The study identified only six AZD1222 recipients as seropositive at baseline. Variant regions that are unmutated are reportedly the target of nearly half of spike-specific TCRs.

CDR1 is SNHLY, CDR2 FYNNEI, per germline. The CDR3 is 14 residues long. Trimming removed 4 bases at V and 0 bases at J, with 9 bases between. Details on this clone: The antigen remains unidentified.

Clones were sequenced by immunoSEQ multiplex PCR, and TCRdb holds only the in-frame ones, with some missing. The top ten hold roughly 5% of the sample, which has about 120,000 clones, 88% seen once. Material: peripheral blood, obtained on day 0 of AZD1222 vaccination. This clonotype was obtained from an adult in good health. This chain links TRBV2 with TRBJ1-2; D ambiguous. The chain's CDR3 is CASSVGSTNYGYTF. DNA of the CDR3: TGTGCCAGCAGTGTGGGGAGCACTAACTATGGCTACACCTTC.